The clone carrying this T cell receptor beta chain was counted between two and nine times. Its antigen is not identified. This entry belongs to a study of T cells in Graves' hyperthyroidism and ophthalmopathy. Study-wide results and caveats: The model identified upcoming ophthalmopathy a median approximately seven months ahead of onset. Blood also carried most thyroid clonotypes expanded above 0.001.

Diagnosis rested on symptoms, serum thyroxine and TRAb, thyroid ultrasound, and orbital computed tomography. PBMCs were obtained from 10 ml fresh peripheral blood. The CDR3 length is 13 residues. The V and J ends lost 4 bases and 9 bases respectively, with 15 bases between them. The V gene's germline CDR1 is MDHEN and CDR2 SYDVKM. Regions amplified from RNA transcripts were the TCR beta CDR3 regions. With the HTBI primer set, the TCR CDR3 went through a first round of RT-PCR. TCRdb processed the multiplex PCR reads anew with MiXCR; each CDR3 protein has one entry. The data show about half a million distinct CDR3 sequences, with about 16% seen just once and approximately 30% held by the top ten.

The sequencing sample was made of blood. This chain links TRBV28 with TRBJ1-2; D is ambiguous. This receptor was taken from a woman under 40 with Graves' ophthalmopathy. The CDR3 region has the DNA TGTGCCAGCAGTTCCCCTATTGCGACGAGCTACACCTTC. Encoded protein: CASSSPIATSYTF.